This T cell receptor (beta chain) was observed in a study of Graves' ophthalmopathy and Graves' hyperthyroidism. This clonotype was counted a single time. RNA transcripts were the template, and TCR beta CDR3 regions were amplified from them. RT-PCR in the first round used HTBI primers; a second-round multiplex PCR followed. TCRdb reprocessed the multiplex PCR reads with MiXCR, giving one entry per CDR3 protein. The data show 650,000 to 900,000 distinct CDR3 sequences, roughly 40% seen once. Looked up from germline, CDR1 is MNHNS and CDR2 is SASEGT. CDR3 length equals 14 residues. Deletions cut 3 bases from V and 3 bases from J, with 11 bases between.

This clonotype was sampled from an adult man with Graves' ophthalmopathy. The source material was peripheral blood. The V gene is TRBV6-1, the J gene TRBJ1-2; D is possibly TRBD1 (5 bases). CDR3 coding DNA: TGTGCCAGCAGTGACTGGCAGGGTGACTATGGCTACACCTTC. This codes for CASSDWQGDYGYTF.